These 10 T cell receptor beta chains came from one sample sequenced in a study of beta chain features in type 1 diabetes. The investigators reverse transcribed all of the isolated RNA, so they sequenced expressed TCRB transcripts. The repertoire was sequenced with immunoSEQ multiplex PCR; TCRdb's copy has only in-frame clones and lacks some. The sample carries around 200,000 clones, around 13% recorded once. The source material was central memory CD4+ T cells from blood. The receptor source for this set is a woman in her late teens or twenties in good health.

This clone was counted a few times. This chain joins TRBV5-6 and TRBJ2-2; 10 positions agree with TRBD2. There are 15 residues in the CDR3. Trimming removed 4 bases from V and 6 bases from J; junction bases left unmatched: 6. The germline V gene encodes CDR1 SGHDT and CDR2 YYEEEE. The CDR3 loop is CASSPIAGGSGELFF. Here the CDR3 DNA reads TGTGCCAGCAGCCCCATAGCGGGAGGATCCGGGGAGCTGTTTTTT.

This clone was detected a few times. The chain uses TRBV27 and TRBJ2-2, with TRBD2 identical over 11 bases. V gave up 6 bases and J gave up 1 base; unmatched junction bases: 1. CDR3 size: 15 residues. The germline CDR1 and CDR2 sequences are MNHEY and SMNVEV (reference sequence). The CDR3, as DNA: TGTGCCAGCAGGCTAGCGGGGGGGAACACCGGGGAGCTGTTTTTT. This codes for CASRLAGGNTGELFF.

The CDR3 spells CSVEGTGPDTQYF. The DNA of the CDR3 is TGCAGCGTTGAAGGGACTGGCCCAGATACGCAGTATTTT. The chain uses TRBV29-1 and TRBJ2-3; tentative D call: TRBD2 (5 bases). Trimming cost V 1 base and J 4 bases, with 9 bases left between them. Germline V gene data show CDR1 as SQVTM and CDR2 as ANQGSEA. CDR3 length: 13 residues.

This clone turned up a few times. For the CDR3, the DNA is TGCAGCCCAGACCTGGAGGGGACCCAGTACTTC. Amino acid sequence: CSPDLEGTQYF. The genes are TRBV29-1 and TRBJ2-5; D is perhaps TRBD2 (6 bases). The CDR3 extends over 11 amino acids. V gave up 8 bases and J gave up 7 bases, with 14 bases separating them. Germline V CDR1 and CDR2: SQVTM, ANQGSEA.

V is TRBV19 and J is TRBJ2-4; weak D call: TRBD1 (6 bases). Deletions cut 5 bases from V and 7 bases from J, with 12 bases between. There are 13 residues in the CDR3. Per the germline V gene, CDR1 is LNHDA and CDR2 is SQIVND (reference sequence). This CDR3 reads CASSLQGPNIQYF. The DNA for the CDR3 is TGTGCCAGTAGTCTCCAGGGGCCGAACATTCAGTACTTC.

This clone was observed a handful of times. CDR3 in DNA: TGCAGCGTTTTAGACAGGGGAAACACTGAAGCTTTCTTT. It yields the protein CSVLDRGNTEAFF. The chain combines TRBV29-1 with TRBJ1-1, with TRBD1 matching 8 bases. Unmatched junction bases numbered 4, after V lost 5 bases and J lost 2 bases. Germline CDR1 is SQVTM and CDR2 is ANQGSEA. The CDR3 contains 13 residues.

This clone showed up just a few times. This chain connects TRBV7-2 to TRBJ1-1; TRBD1 might be the D (5 bases). Germline values: CDR1 SGHTA, CDR2 FQGNSA. The V and J ends lost 6 bases and 0 bases respectively, with 8 bases between them. This CDR3 has 13 residues. CDR3 in amino acids: CASRATVNTEAFF. The DNA for the CDR3 is TGTGCCAGCAGAGCGACAGTGAACACTGAAGCTTTCTTT.

The chain uses TRBV28 and TRBJ1-2; 7 bases are shared with TRBD1. CDR1 is MDHEN and CDR2 is SYDVKM in the germline V gene. The CDR3 runs to 15 residues. The trim removed 6 bases at V and 1 base at J, leaving 8 bases unmatched. CDR3 loop: CASSLPGQHNYGYTF. The CDR3 bases are TGTGCCAGCAGCCTACCGGGACAGCATAACTATGGCTACACCTTC.

This chain joins TRBV5-1 and TRBJ2-7; 10 nucleotides align to TRBD2. Germline V gene data show CDR1 as SGHRS and CDR2 as YFSETQ. The CDR3 spans 14 residues. The V gene end was trimmed by 0 bases and the J gene end by 6 bases; junction bases not matched to a gene: 3. The CDR3, as DNA: TGCGCCAGCAGCTTGGGACCTAGCGGGGGCGAGCAGTACTTC. It specifies CASSLGPSGGEQYF. The full variable domain, its missing parts supplied by reference TRBV5-1 and TRBJ2-7, is KAGVTQTPRYLIKTRGQQVTLSCSPISGHRSVSWYQQTPGQGLQFLFEYFSETQRNKGNFPGRFSGRQFSNSRSEMNVSTLELGDSALYLCASSLGPSGGEQYFGPGTRLTVT.

The chain uses TRBV4-3 and TRBJ1-5; D not resolved. With 0 bases removed from V and 0 bases from J, the gap between germline ends came to 6 bases. Germline CDR1 LGHNA, CDR2 YSLEER. CDR3 length: 15 amino acids. The CDR3 protein is CASSQDTYSNQPQHF. The DNA for the CDR3 is TGCGCCAGCAGCCAAGACACTTATAGCAATCAGCCCCAGCATTTT.